The source of this T cell receptor (beta chain) is a study of cytomegalovirus exposure and HLA in healthy donors. Study findings and constraints: The presence/absence work took it that sequencing depth was about the same across donors. Analyzed later, most CMV-associated TCR beta chains appeared HLA-restricted.

Healthy people donating bone marrow made up the donors. The V gene lost 5 bases and the J gene lost 7 bases, with 9 bases spanning the gap. This CDR3 is 10 amino acids long. Germline loops: CDR1 DFQATT, CDR2 SNEGSKA (reference sequence). Comment on this clone: What it binds is not known.

The PCR ran on 60 Vbeta and 13 Jbeta primers. Assay: immunoSEQ multiplex PCR; the TCRdb copy retains only in-frame clones and omits some. Among about 67,000 clones, around 63% were seen once, and the ten largest hold approximately 2.1%. The chain carries TRBV20-1 and TRBJ2-7; TRBD2 might be the D (6 bases). This receptor was obtained from a woman in her twenties or thirties in good health and CMV-seronegative. The sequenced sample consisted of PBMCs. Written as DNA, the CDR3 is TGCAGTGCTGGACTACGGGAGCAGTACTTC. It yields the protein CSAGLREQYF.